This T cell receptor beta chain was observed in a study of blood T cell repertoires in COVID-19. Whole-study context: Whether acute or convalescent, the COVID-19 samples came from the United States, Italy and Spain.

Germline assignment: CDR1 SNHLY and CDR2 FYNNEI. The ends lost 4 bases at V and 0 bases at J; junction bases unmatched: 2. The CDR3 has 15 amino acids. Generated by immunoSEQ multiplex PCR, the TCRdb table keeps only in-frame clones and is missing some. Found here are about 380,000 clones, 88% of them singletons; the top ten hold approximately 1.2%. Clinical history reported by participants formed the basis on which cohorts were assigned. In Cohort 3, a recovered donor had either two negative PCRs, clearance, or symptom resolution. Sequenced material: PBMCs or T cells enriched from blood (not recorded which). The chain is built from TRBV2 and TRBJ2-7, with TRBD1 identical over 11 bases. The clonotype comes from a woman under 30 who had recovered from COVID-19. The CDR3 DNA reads TGTGCCAGCAGTGCGGGACAGGGGGGCTCCTACGAGCAGTACTTC. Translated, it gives CASSAGQGGSYEQYF.